The 27 T cell receptor beta chains given below trace back to one sample, sequenced in a study of OX40 agonist ivuxolimab in advanced cancers. Sequencing was performed with immunoSEQ multiplex PCR; in TCRdb, only in-frame clones are kept and a portion is missing. The sample includes about 40,000 clones, around nine tenths of them seen just once. Sequenced here: CD4+ or CD8+ T cells sorted from blood, sampled in a trial of the OX40 agonist ivuxolimab. These receptors came from an adult with an advanced solid tumor such as melanoma, head and neck, liver or kidney cancer.

V usage is TRBV29-1 and J usage is TRBJ2-3; 15 nucleotides match TRBD2. This CDR3 is built from 16 residues. From germline, CDR1 is SQVTM and CDR2 ANQGSEA. Trimming at V came to 4 bases and at J to 5 bases, leaving 7 bases not matched to a gene. In nucleotides, the CDR3 is TGCAGCGTTGTTGGACTAGCGGGAGGGCGGAGAGATACGCAGTATTTT. Its protein is CSVVGLAGGRRDTQYF.

The chain links TRBV7-9 to TRBJ2-5; D gene uncertain. The CDR3 consists of 14 residues. CDR1 SEHNR and CDR2 FQNEAQ come from the germline V gene (reference sequence). V was cut by 1 base and J by 2 bases, with 8 bases left in between. Here the CDR3 DNA reads TGTGCCAGCAGCTTAGACGTACAGCAAGAGACCCAGTACTTC. This translates into CASSLDVQQETQYF.

The CDR3: CASSSSGALGEQYF. In DNA form, the CDR3 reads TGTGCCAGTAGCTCTTCGGGGGCCCTAGGTGAGCAGTACTTC. This chain joins TRBV19 and TRBJ2-7; possibly TRBD1 or TRBD2 for D (6 bases each). CDR1 is LNHDA, CDR2 SQIVND, per germline (reference sequence). The germline V and J ends were trimmed by 6 bases and 7 bases, with 19 bases remaining between them. The CDR3 is 14 residues long.

The chain joins TRBV27 to TRBJ2-3; 9 bases are a match to TRBD2. CDR3 length: 16 residues. The germline V gene has CDR1 MNHEY and CDR2 SMNVEV (reference sequence). The trim removed 7 bases at V and 1 base at J, leaving 9 bases unmatched. The CDR3 spells CASTLIAGAGTDTQYF. CDR3 nucleotide sequence: TGTGCCAGCACCCTTATAGCGGGAGCGGGCACAGATACGCAGTATTTT.

J is TRBJ2-7 and V is TRBV28; TRBD1 might be the D (5 bases). The V and J ends lost 7 bases and 6 bases respectively, with 19 bases between them. The V gene's germline CDR1 is MDHEN and CDR2 SYDVKM. The CDR3 length is 14 residues. The CDR3 bases are TGTGCCAGCAAGGGCAGGGCCGATGTGGGCGAGCAGTACTTC. Its protein is CASKGRADVGEQYF.

The chain carries TRBV27 and TRBJ1-2; D uncertain. This CDR3 comprises 14 residues. Looked up from germline, CDR1 is MNHEY and CDR2 is SMNVEV (reference sequence). With 0 bases removed from V and 1 base from J, the gap between germline ends came to 6 bases. CDR3 region: CASSLSSFNYGYTF. The DNA of the CDR3 is TGTGCCAGCAGTTTATCATCCTTTAACTATGGCTACACCTTC.

This clone showed up just a few times. V is TRBV30 and J is TRBJ1-5; no definite D call. CDR1 and CDR2 from the germline V gene are GTSNPN and SVGIG (reference sequence). This CDR3 is 11 amino acids long. V shed 5 bases and J shed 7 bases, with 9 bases lying between them. CDR3 bases: TGTGCCTGGGGGTTGGGGCAGCCCCAGCATTTT. This sequence encodes CAWGLGQPQHF.

The chain joins TRBV18 to TRBJ2-1; 8 bases map to TRBD1. The germline CDR1 and CDR2 sequences are KGHSH and LQKENI. This CDR3 is built from 15 residues. Trimming cost V 3 bases and J 4 bases; bases outside gene matches: 5. The CDR3 reads CASSPGTGVYNEQFF. The CDR3 DNA sequence: TGTGCCAGCTCACCCGGGACAGGAGTGTACAATGAGCAGTTCTTC.

The V gene is TRBV4-2, the J gene TRBJ1-2, with D unresolved. Germline CDR1 LGHNA, CDR2 YNFKEQ. The CDR3 sequence is 16 residues long. Trimming stripped 1 base from V and 5 bases from J, with 17 bases between. The CDR3 here is CASSQAEGAPSYGYTF. In DNA, the CDR3 is TGTGCCAGCAGCCAAGCCGAGGGCGCTCCTTCTTATGGCTACACCTTC.

This clone was found once. J is TRBJ1-5 and V is TRBV7-9, with D perhaps matching TRBD1 (6 bases). This CDR3 contains 15 residues. V shed 5 bases and J shed 3 bases, with 14 bases lying between them. Looked up from germline, CDR1 is SEHNR and CDR2 is FQNEAQ (reference sequence). CDR3 amino acids: CASSKETGVNQPQHF. The CDR3 bases are TGTGCCAGCAGCAAAGAGACAGGAGTCAATCAGCCCCAGCATTTT. Drawing the rest from reference TRBV7-9 and TRBJ1-5, the complete variable domain is DTGVSQNPRHKITKRGQNVTFRCDPISEHNRLYWYRQTLGQGPEFLTYFQNEAQLEKSRLLSDRFSAERPKGSFSTLEIQRTEQGDSAMYLCASSKETGVNQPQHFGDGTRLSIL.

The chain is built from TRBV30 and TRBJ2-5; D uncertain. The CDR3 is 16 residues long. CDR1 and CDR2 (germline): GTSNPN, SVGIG (reference sequence). V dropped 4 bases and J dropped 2 bases, with 20 bases sitting between them. The CDR3, as DNA: TGTGCCTGGAAAGGCGTGGACGGCCGAAGACAAGAGACCCAGTACTTC. Translated: CAWKGVDGRRQETQYF.

In regard to this clone: A read error may explain this, as a much larger clone is one base away. In the same sample, other DNA sequences code for this CDR3. The chain has TRBV5-8 and TRBJ2-7, with D unclear. The length of the CDR3 is 11 residues. Trimming stripped 2 bases from V and 2 bases from J, with 2 bases between. CDR1 SGHTS and CDR2 YDEGEE come from the germline V gene. The CDR3 DNA sequence: TGTGCCAGCAGCTTAGCCTACGAGCAGTACTTC. Protein product: CASSLAYEQYF.

This sequence joins TRBV5-1 and TRBJ1-1, with 7 bases fitting TRBD1. CDR1 is SGHRS and CDR2 is YFSETQ in the germline V gene. V shed 4 bases and J 5 bases; nucleotides not matched to a gene: 11. The CDR3 has 15 residues. CDR3 residues: CASSAGTEKSTEAFF. CDR3 coding DNA: TGCGCCAGCAGCGCCGGGACAGAAAAGAGTACTGAAGCTTTCTTT.

The chain couples TRBV29-1 to TRBJ2-7; D uncertain. CDR1 and CDR2 from the germline V gene are SQVTM and ANQGSEA. The CDR3 runs 13 residues. Trimming left V 2 bases short and J 3 bases short, with 11 bases between. This CDR3 reads CSVEWGRGYEQYF. CDR3 DNA: TGCAGCGTTGAATGGGGTAGAGGCTACGAGCAGTACTTC.

The sample holds a few counts of this clone. This sequence joins TRBV9 and TRBJ1-2; tentative D call: TRBD1 (5 bases). This CDR3 spans 15 amino acids. The germline gives CDR1 SGDLS, CDR2 YYNGEE. Trimming cost V 3 bases and J 8 bases, with 20 bases left between them. Here the CDR3 DNA reads TGTGCCAGCAGCGCAGGTTTTGGGGGACGGGGCGGCTACACCTTC. Protein sequence: CASSAGFGGRGGYTF.

This sequence joins TRBV19 and TRBJ1-1; unclear D gene. The CDR3 spans 12 residues. Trimming removed 6 bases from V and 1 base from J, with 6 bases in between. Germline CDR1 reads LNHDA; CDR2 reads SQIVND (reference sequence). CDR3 coding DNA: TGTGCCAGTAGACTCCCGAACACTGAAGCTTTCTTT. It codes for CASRLPNTEAFF.

A single count supports this clone. CDR3 nucleotide sequence: TGCAGCGTTAAGGGACTAGCGGGAGTCCCCGGGGAGCTGTTTTTT. Amino acids: CSVKGLAGVPGELFF. This sequence joins TRBV29-1 and TRBJ2-2; TRBD2 aligns across 14 bases. V trimming: 5 bases; J trimming: 6 bases; junction bases outside the gene matches: 5. Germline values: CDR1 SQVTM, CDR2 ANQGSEA. This CDR3 spans 15 amino acids.

The rearrangement uses TRBV19 and TRBJ2-1; no firm D call. CDR3 length equals 12 residues. V lost 4 bases and J lost 5, with 6 bases in between. Germline V CDR1 and CDR2: LNHDA, SQIVND (reference sequence). CDR3 DNA: TGTGCCAGTAGTAAGGACCACAATGAGCAGTTCTTC. This codes for CASSKDHNEQFF. Variable domain in full (rest from reference TRBV19 and TRBJ2-1): DGGITQSPKYLFRKEGQNVTLSCEQNLNHDAMYWYRQDPGQGLRLIYYSQIVNDFQKGDIAEGYSVSREKKESFPLTVTSAQKNPTAFYLCASSKDHNEQFFGPGTRLTVL.

This sequence joins TRBV27 and TRBJ1-4; D possibly corresponds to TRBD1 (5 bases). The CDR3 is made up of 11 amino acids. The germline V and J ends were trimmed by 9 bases and 10 bases, with 12 bases remaining between them. The germline V gene has CDR1 MNHEY and CDR2 SMNVEV (reference sequence). The CDR3 sequence: CASPAGGKLFF. The CDR3 DNA is TGTGCCAGTCCGGCTGGGGGAAAACTGTTTTTT.

V usage is TRBV7-9 and J usage is TRBJ2-7; 10 nucleotides agree with TRBD1. The CDR3 totals 15 residues. After removal of 2 bases from V and 7 bases from J, the junction contained 8 bases not matched to a gene. The V gene's germline CDR1 is SEHNR and CDR2 FQNEAQ (reference sequence). CDR3 in DNA: TGTGCCAGCAGCTTAACGGGACAGGGGATTCGGGAGCAGTACTTC. Translated: CASSLTGQGIREQYF.

V is TRBV18 and J is TRBJ1-2; D gene ambiguous. This CDR3 is built from 14 residues. Per germline, CDR1 KGHSH and CDR2 LQKENI. The germline V and J ends were trimmed by 3 bases and 1 base, with 9 bases remaining between them. CDR3 DNA sequence: TGTGCCAGCTCACCTGAGCGGAATAACTATGGCTACACCTTC. Protein sequence: CASSPERNNYGYTF. The full variable domain, with the rest looked up from reference TRBV18 and TRBJ1-2, is NAGVMQNPRHLVRRRGQEARLRCSPMKGHSHVYWYRQLPEEGLKFMVYLQKENIIDESGMPKERFSAEFPKEGPSILRIQQVVRGDSAAYFCASSPERNNYGYTFGSGTRLTVV.

This sequence joins TRBV9 and TRBJ2-3, with 9 bases lining up with TRBD2. The CDR3 runs to 15 residues. V shed 4 bases and J 2 bases; nucleotides not matched to a gene: 5. Per the germline V gene, CDR1 is SGDLS and CDR2 is YYNGEE. This CDR3 is CASSPLAGNTDTQYF. The CDR3 DNA is TGTGCCAGCAGCCCGCTAGCGGGGAACACAGATACGCAGTATTTT.

V and J are TRBV10-3 and TRBJ2-5; 10 bases align to TRBD1. CDR1 and CDR2 (germline): ENHRY, SYGVKD. V gave up 10 bases and J gave up 3 bases; unmatched junction bases: 5. The CDR3 spans 13 residues. The CDR3 is CATAGTGEETQYF. As DNA, the CDR3 is TGTGCCACCGCCGGGACAGGGGAAGAGACCCAGTACTTC.

This clone was observed a few times. The V and J genes are TRBV7-9 and TRBJ1-1, with 7 bases matching TRBD1. V lost 8 bases and J lost 8; bases outside the gene matches: 5. The length of the CDR3 is 11 residues. The germline CDR1 and CDR2 sequences are SEHNR and FQNEAQ (reference sequence). CDR3 protein: CASDRGGEAFF. CDR3 bases: TGTGCCAGCGATAGAGGGGGCGAAGCTTTCTTT.

The gene calls are TRBV15 and TRBJ2-1; weak D call: TRBD2 (7 bases). CDR1 and CDR2 (germline): LNHNV, YYDKDF (reference sequence). Trimming took off 5 bases at V and 6 bases at J, with 20 bases between the two ends. This CDR3 contains 16 residues. The chain's CDR3 is CATSPGGGVPSNEQFF. CDR3 in DNA: TGTGCCACCAGCCCAGGAGGGGGGGTACCTAGCAATGAGCAGTTCTTC.

This chain uses TRBV11-2 with TRBJ2-7; 7 positions agree with TRBD2. The CDR3 covers 14 residues. Germline V CDR1 and CDR2: SGHAT, FQNNGV. V lost 3 bases to trimming and J lost 0 bases; unmatched junction nucleotides: 2. CDR3 nucleotides: TGTGCCAGCAGCTTGGCTAGCGGCTCCTACGAGCAGTACTTC. Translating gives CASSLASGSYEQYF.

V and J are TRBV20-1 and TRBJ2-7; D is undetermined. The germline V gene has CDR1 DFQATT and CDR2 SNEGSKA (reference sequence). This CDR3 has 10 residues. Between the trimmed V and J ends, which lost 5 bases and 8 bases, there was a span of 10 bases. The CDR3 DNA reads as TGCAGTGCTTTCACCGGACAGCAGTACTTC. Amino acid sequence: CSAFTGQQYF.